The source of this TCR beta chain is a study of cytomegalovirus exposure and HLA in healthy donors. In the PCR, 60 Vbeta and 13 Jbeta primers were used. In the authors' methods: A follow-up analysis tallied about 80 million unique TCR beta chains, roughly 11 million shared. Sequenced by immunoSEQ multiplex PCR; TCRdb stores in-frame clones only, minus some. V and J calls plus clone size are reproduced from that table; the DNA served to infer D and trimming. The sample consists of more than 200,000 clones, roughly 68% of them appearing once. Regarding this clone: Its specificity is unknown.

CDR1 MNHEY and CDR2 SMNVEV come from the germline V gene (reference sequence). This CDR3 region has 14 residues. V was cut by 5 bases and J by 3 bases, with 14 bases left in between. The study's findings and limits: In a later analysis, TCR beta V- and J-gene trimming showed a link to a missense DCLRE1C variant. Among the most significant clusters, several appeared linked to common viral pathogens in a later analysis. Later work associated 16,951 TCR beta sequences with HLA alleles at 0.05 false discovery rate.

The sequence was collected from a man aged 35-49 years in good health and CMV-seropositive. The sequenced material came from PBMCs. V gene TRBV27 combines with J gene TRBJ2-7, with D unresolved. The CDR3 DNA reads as TGTGCCAGCAGTCCATGGTCGGGTGGCTACGAGCAGTACTTC. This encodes CASSPWSGGYEQYF.